These 30 T cell receptor beta chains came from one sample sequenced in a study of cytomegalovirus exposure and HLA in healthy donors. Vbeta (60) and Jbeta (13) primers were used in the PCR. Method: immunoSEQ multiplex PCR; TCRdb's copy keeps in-frame clones and lacks some. The sample has about 130,000 clones; around 80% are singletons. Specimen: PBMCs. The receptor set was obtained from a man aged 18 to 30 in good health and CMV-seronegative.

The chain couples TRBV19 to TRBJ2-3, with a possible D match to TRBD2 (7 bases). Germline V CDR1 and CDR2: LNHDA, SQIVND (reference sequence). V was clipped by 7 bases and J by 5 bases, with 13 bases between them. The CDR3 sequence is 13 residues long. CDR3 DNA sequence: TGTGCCAGTAAAACTAGGGGGGGAGATACGCAGTATTTT. This translates into CASKTRGGDTQYF.

The rearrangement uses TRBV5-5 and TRBJ1-4; D gene unclear. CDR1 is SGHKS, CDR2 YYEKEE, per germline (reference sequence). This CDR3 is 18 amino acids long. Trimming took off 0 bases at V and 3 bases at J, with 18 bases between the two ends. The chain's CDR3 is CASSLEIGIWRANEKLFF. The CDR3 DNA reads TGTGCCAGCAGCTTGGAAATCGGCATCTGGAGGGCTAATGAAAAACTGTTTTTT.

CDR3 sequence: CASSRLRDSGNTIYF. CDR3 nucleotides: TGTGCCAGCAGCCGCCTTAGAGACTCTGGAAACACCATATATTTT. The chain links TRBV28 to TRBJ1-3; D remains unclear. CDR1 and CDR2 (germline): MDHEN, SYDVKM. This CDR3 region has 15 residues. Trimming removed 6 bases at V and 0 bases at J, with 12 bases between.

This clone occurred once. The chain couples TRBV19 to TRBJ2-7, with D maybe TRBD2 (5 bases). Per germline, CDR1 LNHDA and CDR2 SQIVND (reference sequence). Trimming pared 9 bases from V and 0 bases from J, leaving 18 bases between. The CDR3 spans 15 residues. The CDR3 DNA is TGTGCCAGCCGCGCAACTCTAGCCGCCTCCTACGAGCAGTACTTC. It translates to CASRATLAASYEQYF.

The chain uses TRBV18 and TRBJ2-7, with 11 positions matching TRBD1. V was clipped by 2 bases and J by 0 bases; unmatched bases: 9. Germline V lookup: CDR1 KGHSH, CDR2 LQKENI. The CDR3 is 18 amino acids. The CDR3 reads CASSPERLGTGGSYEQYV. CDR3 bases: TGTGCCAGCTCACCAGAACGTCTGGGGACAGGGGGCTCCTACGAGCAGTACGTC.

The rearrangement joins TRBV4-2 to TRBJ1-4; tentatively, D is TRBD1 (6 bases). From germline, CDR1 is LGHNA and CDR2 YNFKEQ. The CDR3 totals 16 residues. Trimming took off 2 bases at V and 4 bases at J, with 14 bases between the two ends. This chain's CDR3 is CASSQKQGGSNEKLFF. CDR3 in DNA: TGTGCCAGCAGCCAAAAACAGGGAGGGAGTAATGAAAAACTGTTTTTT.

The chain has TRBV7-9 and TRBJ1-5; no firm D call. Germline CDR1 and CDR2: SEHNR and FQNEAQ (reference sequence). The ends were cut back, 4 bases at V and 2 bases at J, with 15 bases in the middle. The CDR3 has 16 residues. Here the CDR3 DNA reads TGTGCCAGCAGCTCCGTCCTAGCTGGGGGCAATCAGCCCCAGCATTTT. The encoded protein is CASSSVLAGGNQPQHF. Full variable domain (rest looked up from reference TRBV7-9 and TRBJ1-5): DTGVSQNPRHKITKRGQNVTFRCDPISEHNRLYWYRQTLGQGPEFLTYFQNEAQLEKSRLLSDRFSAERPKGSFSTLEIQRTEQGDSAMYLCASSSVLAGGNQPQHFGDGTRLSIL.

The chain combines TRBV7-3 with TRBJ2-3; D remains unclear. This CDR3 has 13 amino acids. CDR1 is SGHTA, CDR2 FQGTGA, per germline. V gave up 5 bases and J gave up 7 bases, with 13 bases separating them. The DNA of the CDR3 is TGTGCCAGCAGCCCTGAAGACATGAATACGCAGTATTTT. Translation: CASSPEDMNTQYF.

This chain uses TRBV19 with TRBJ1-1; D possibly corresponds to TRBD1 (5 bases). CDR3 length: 18 residues. Per germline, CDR1 LNHDA and CDR2 SQIVND (reference sequence). The V end was cut by 3 bases, the J end by 1 base, with 21 bases between. This CDR3 is CASSISSDSGAPNTEAFF. DNA of the CDR3: TGTGCCAGTAGTATCTCATCCGACAGTGGGGCTCCGAACACTGAAGCTTTCTTT.

This chain connects TRBV20-1 to TRBJ1-2; weak D call: TRBD1 (5 bases). Trimming left V 3 bases short and J 7 bases short, with 9 bases between. Germline CDR1 reads DFQATT; CDR2 reads SNEGSKA (reference sequence). The CDR3 extends over 11 amino acids. The CDR3 region is CSASRGGGYTF. The CDR3 coding sequence is TGCAGTGCTAGTCGGGGGGGTGGCTACACCTTC.

Here the CDR3 reads CASSLQQGSGYGYTF. The CDR3 DNA reads as TGTGCCAGCAGCTTACAACAGGGATCGGGCTATGGCTACACCTTC. This chain uses TRBV7-2 with TRBJ1-2; TRBD1 is a possible D gene (6 bases). The germline gives CDR1 SGHTA, CDR2 FQGNSA. V lost 2 bases, J lost 4 bases, and 14 bases lay in between. This CDR3 region has 15 residues. The full variable domain, in which reference TRBV7-2 and TRBJ1-2 provide the parts outside the CDR3, is GAGVSQSPSNKVTEKGKDVELRCDPISGHTALYWYRQSLGQGLEFLIYFQGNSAPDKSGLPSDRFSAERTGGSVSTLTIQRTQQEDSAVYLCASSLQQGSGYGYTFGSGTRLTVV.

The chain links TRBV5-4 to TRBJ1-1; 8 nucleotides agree with TRBD1. The CDR3 runs 18 residues. V gave up 5 bases and J gave up 1 base; unmatched junction bases: 16. CDR1 SGHNT and CDR2 YYREEE come from the germline V gene (reference sequence). The CDR3 DNA sequence: TGTGCCAGCAGGAAAGGAAGGCCAGGGGGCGCTTCGAACACTGAAGCTTTCTTT. Residues: CASRKGRPGGASNTEAFF.

V usage is TRBV5-8 and J usage is TRBJ1-2, with 7 bases that match TRBD1. The germline V gene encodes CDR1 SGHTS and CDR2 YDEGEE. V shed 6 bases, J shed 3 bases, and the junction held 17 bases outside the gene matches. This CDR3 has 17 amino acids. DNA of the CDR3: TGTGCCAGCATCCAAGGGGAGACAGGGAAAAGGGACTATGGCTACACCTTC. This codes for CASIQGETGKRDYGYTF.

This chain joins TRBV18 and TRBJ1-3; D remains ambiguous. Germline V CDR1 and CDR2: KGHSH, LQKENI. Trimming took off 2 bases at V and 3 bases at J, with 8 bases between the two ends. The CDR3 is 14 residues long. The CDR3 DNA follows: TGTGCCAGCTCACCATTCTCCCGTGGAAACACCATATATTTT. It specifies CASSPFSRGNTIYF.

The J gene is TRBJ1-2, the V gene TRBV18; TRBD1 matches at 10 bases. Trimming at V came to 5 bases and at J to 5 bases, leaving 11 bases not matched to a gene. The CDR3 runs to 16 residues. Per germline, CDR1 KGHSH and CDR2 LQKENI. The CDR3 protein is CASSTSTGGDQYGYTF. DNA for the CDR3: TGTGCCAGCTCAACATCGACAGGGGGCGATCAATATGGCTACACCTTC.

V is TRBV7-8 and J is TRBJ2-7; TRBD1 matches 7 bases. Germline V lookup: CDR1 SGHVS, CDR2 FQNEAQ. V was clipped by 3 bases and J by 3 bases; unmatched bases: 8. This CDR3 spans 15 amino acids. CDR3 DNA sequence: TGTGCCAGCAGCTTGGCCGGGACAGCTTACTACGAGCAGTACTTC. Amino acid sequence: CASSLAGTAYYEQYF.

The CDR3 protein is CASSVPGQGGPQYV. In DNA, the CDR3 is TGTGCCAGCAGCGTTCCGGGACAGGGCGGTCCGCAGTACGTC. The V and J genes are TRBV5-6 and TRBJ2-7; 9 bases align to TRBD1. J was trimmed by 9 bases and V by 4 bases; bases with no gene match: 11. The CDR3 is made up of 14 amino acids. CDR1 SGHDT and CDR2 YYEEEE come from the germline V gene.

A note on this clone: Other DNA sequences in this specimen translate into the identical CDR3. The chain combines TRBV6-5 with TRBJ1-5, with a tentative D call TRBD1 (5 bases). CDR1 is MNHEY and CDR2 is SVGAGI in the germline V gene. With 6 bases removed from V and 2 bases from J, the gap between germline ends came to 11 bases. The CDR3 totals 14 residues. CDR3 nucleotide sequence: TGTGCCAGCAGAAGGGGTCCGGGCAATCAGCCCCAGCATTTT. Its translation: CASRRGPGNQPQHF.

The chain is built from TRBV7-2 and TRBJ2-1; possible D gene TRBD1, 5 bases. V lost 5 bases to trimming and J lost 15 bases, with 17 bases between them. Germline lookup yields CDR1 SGHTA and CDR2 FQGNSA. The CDR3 sequence is 12 residues long. The CDR3 DNA sequence: TGTGCCAGCAGCCCGACCAGGGTAGGTACGTTCTTC. Its protein product is CASSPTRVGTFF.

The chain carries TRBV11-2 and TRBJ2-3, with 7 bases matching TRBD2. J gave up 6 bases and V 5 bases, and 14 bases lay outside the gene matches. This CDR3 region has 16 residues. In germline, CDR1 is SGHAT, CDR2 FQNNGV. The DNA for the CDR3 is TGTGCCAGCAGCCTACGGACTAGTATGGACCTCGATACGCAGTATTTT. Its translation is CASSLRTSMDLDTQYF. Using reference TRBV11-2 and TRBJ2-3 for the parts outside the CDR3, the full variable domain is EAGVAQSPRYKIIEKRQSVAFWCNPISGHATLYWYQQILGQGPKLLIQFQNNGVVDDSQLPKDRFSAERLKGVDSTLKIQPAKLEDSAVYLCASSLRTSMDLDTQYFGPGTRLTVL.

V usage is TRBV6-5 and J usage is TRBJ1-5; 7 positions agree with TRBD1. This CDR3 has 15 residues. Germline loops: CDR1 MNHEY, CDR2 SVGAGI. V was pared by 7 bases and J by 3 bases, with 9 bases of the junction left unmatched. CDR3 in DNA: TGTGCCAGCAAGCCGGACAGGAGAACCAATCAGCCCCAGCATTTT. Its protein product is CASKPDRRTNQPQHF.

This chain joins TRBV6-5 and TRBJ2-1; possible D gene TRBD1, 5 bases. V was trimmed by 3 bases and J by 4 bases, leaving 16 bases between them. The CDR3 has 16 amino acids. Germline V gene sequence: CDR1 MNHEY, CDR2 SVGAGI. The CDR3 is CASSYFGGRVYNEQFF. CDR3 in DNA: TGTGCCAGCAGTTATTTTGGTGGCAGGGTTTACAATGAGCAGTTCTTC.

CDR3 sequence reads: CASSLQGGHTEAFF. The CDR3 nucleotides read TGTGCCAGCAGTTTACAGGGCGGACACACTGAAGCTTTCTTT. V usage is TRBV27 and J usage is TRBJ1-1, with D maybe TRBD1 (5 bases). Trimming removed 2 bases at V and 3 bases at J, with 10 bases between. The germline V gene has CDR1 MNHEY and CDR2 SMNVEV (reference sequence). The CDR3 sequence is 14 residues long.

The chain links TRBV18 to TRBJ1-2; tentative D call: TRBD1 (5 bases). V was clipped by 0 bases and J by 5 bases, with 16 bases between them. CDR1 and CDR2 from the germline V gene are KGHSH and LQKENI. The CDR3 has 16 amino acids. DNA of the CDR3: TGTGCCAGCTCACCACCGGGGACTTCGGTAGGATATGGCTACACCTTC. Translated: CASSPPGTSVGYGYTF.

CDR3 DNA sequence: TGTGCCAGCATATCGGGGTACGAGCAGTACTTC. It translates to CASISGYEQYF. The rearrangement uses TRBV28 and TRBJ2-7, with TRBD2 as a possible D gene (5 bases). The CDR3 consists of 11 residues. Trimming stripped 7 bases from V and 4 bases from J, with 8 bases between. Germline V CDR1 and CDR2: MDHEN, SYDVKM.

This clone was seen just once. This sequence joins TRBV30 and TRBJ1-6; no reliable D call. The germline V and J ends were trimmed by 4 bases and 8 bases, with 12 bases remaining between them. The CDR3 runs 13 residues. The germline CDR1 and CDR2 sequences are GTSNPN and SVGIG (reference sequence). The CDR3 loop reads CAWTRGGDSPLHF. The CDR3 bases are TGTGCCTGGACTCGGGGTGGAGATTCACCCCTCCACTTT.

This clone has only a few counts. The chain employs TRBV9 and TRBJ1-3; a possible D gene is TRBD1 (6 bases). Trimming removed 1 base at V and 3 bases at J, with 17 bases between. Germline V lookup: CDR1 SGDLS, CDR2 YYNGEE. CDR3 length: 17 amino acids. In DNA form, the CDR3 reads TGTGCCAGCAGCGTAACCCCCCTTACAGGGAGTGGAAACACCATATATTTT. Amino acids: CASSVTPLTGSGNTIYF.

The chain has TRBV19 and TRBJ2-3; TRBD2 agrees at 7 bases. Per germline, CDR1 LNHDA and CDR2 SQIVND (reference sequence). This CDR3 has 16 amino acids. J gave up 0 bases and V 5 bases, and 8 bases lay outside the gene matches. The CDR3 bases are TGTGCCAGTAGTCCTCGGGGGGAGGGGAGCACAGATACGCAGTATTTT. This translates into CASSPRGEGSTDTQYF.

The chain uses TRBV7-2 and TRBJ1-2; D gene unclear. Germline-derived CDR1 and CDR2 are SGHTA and FQGNSA. Trimming took 5 bases from V and 4 from J, leaving 11 bases between them. The CDR3 covers 13 residues. The chain's CDR3 is CASSPPAGYGYTF. The CDR3 region has the DNA TGTGCCAGCAGCCCCCCCGCAGGCTATGGCTACACCTTC.

This chain connects TRBV28 to TRBJ2-1; 8 bases map to TRBD2. The CDR3 spans 15 residues. The junction had 9 bases not matched to a gene; V was cut back by 8 bases and J by 3 bases. Germline values: CDR1 MDHEN, CDR2 SYDVKM. CDR3 region: CASVGAGDGYNEQFF. DNA of the CDR3: TGTGCCAGCGTCGGAGCGGGAGACGGCTACAATGAGCAGTTCTTC. The full variable domain, in which reference TRBV28 and TRBJ2-1 provide the parts outside the CDR3, is DVKVTQSSRYLVKRTGEKVFLECVQDMDHENMFWYRQDPGLGLRLIYFSYDVKMKEKGDIPEGYSVSREKKERFSLILESASTNQTSMYLCASVGAGDGYNEQFFGPGTRLTVL.